This T cell receptor (beta chain) was captured by sequencing in a study of CD8 T cells in ankylosing spondylitis. The study, taken as a whole, reports: The authors reported significant enrichment of disease-linked clones in matched ankylosing spondylitis synovial fluid. Past research had described some motif variants in reactive arthritis synovial fluid and blood. Seemingly distinctive of ankylosing spondylitis blood was a TCR beta motif formed by eight highly homologous variants. CD8+ cells made up the disease-linked clones, which were relatively rare in peripheral blood.

Germline lookup yields CDR1 SGHAT and CDR2 FQNNGV. This CDR3 region has 16 residues. The J segment lost 4 bases and the V segment lost 5 bases, leaving 8 bases of the junction unmatched. Note on this clonotype: The antigen remains unidentified.

TCRdb re-called the 5' RACE reads through MiXCR, storing one row per CDR3 protein. The data show approximately 200,000 distinct CDR3 sequences, 9.5% to 15% seen once. The chain has TRBV11-2 and TRBJ2-1, with TRBD2 matching over 10 bases. This clonotype originated in a male donor with ankylosing spondylitis or in good health (not recorded which). Source material: blood, either unsorted or a sorted T cell fraction (not recorded which). CDR3 sequence reads: CASSESGTSAYNEQFF. CDR3 nucleotide sequence: TGTGCCAGCAGCGAGTCCGGGACTAGCGCTTACAATGAGCAGTTCTTC. Full variable domain (remainder filled in from reference TRBV11-2 and TRBJ2-1): EAGVAQSPRYKIIEKRQSVAFWCNPISGHATLYWYQQILGQGPKLLIQFQNNGVVDDSQLPKDRFSAERLKGVDSTLKIQPAKLEDSAVYLCASSESGTSAYNEQFFGPGTRLTVL.